These 18 T cell receptor beta chains share one sample of origin, sequenced in a study of OX40 agonist ivuxolimab in advanced cancers. Profiled with immunoSEQ multiplex PCR; TCRdb holds only in-frame clones, not every one. Of tens of thousands of clones in the sample, 80% were seen once. The sample here was CD4+ or CD8+ T cells sorted from blood, taken in a trial of the OX40 agonist ivuxolimab. The receptors come from an adult with an advanced solid tumor such as melanoma, head and neck, liver or kidney cancer.

The chain uses TRBV5-5 and TRBJ2-1, with D tentatively TRBD1 (5 bases). The CDR3 has 12 amino acids. The ends were cut back, 2 bases at V and 9 bases at J, with 9 bases in the middle. Germline V lookup: CDR1 SGHKS, CDR2 YYEKEE (reference sequence). In DNA, the CDR3 is TGTGCCAGCAGCTTTCCAAGGGGTGAGCAGTTCTTC. The encoded protein is CASSFPRGEQFF.

This rearrangement joins TRBV6-1 to TRBJ1-1; D may be TRBD1 (5 bases). The CDR3 has 12 residues. Trimming stripped 6 bases from V and 11 bases from J, with 16 bases between. Per the germline V gene, CDR1 is MNHNS and CDR2 is SASEGT. The CDR3 sequence: CASSQGGTTAFF. CDR3 sequence (DNA): TGTGCCAGCAGCCAGGGTGGGACTACCGCTTTCTTT.

In its sample, this clone was seen a few times. The chain couples TRBV6-1 to TRBJ2-3, with TRBD1 as a possible D gene (6 bases). With 0 bases removed from V and 0 bases from J, the gap between germline ends came to 13 bases. Germline V CDR1 and CDR2: MNHNS, SASEGT. The CDR3 sequence is 17 residues long. The CDR3 sequence: CASSEAGAGRSTDTQYF. The CDR3 coding sequence is TGTGCCAGCAGTGAAGCGGGGGCAGGGCGAAGCACAGATACGCAGTATTTT.

V usage is TRBV5-6 and J usage is TRBJ2-5, with TRBD1 identical over 8 bases. The tail of the sequence fits TRBJ2-7 better, so the J call may be wrong. The CDR3 runs 14 residues. Looked up from germline, CDR1 is SGHDT and CDR2 is YYEEEE. CDR3 sequence: CASSSVQGAIEQYF. The CDR3 nucleotides read TGTGCCAGCAGCTCGGTTCAGGGGGCGATCGAGCAGTACTTC.

In its sample, this clone was seen a few times. CDR3 sequence: CASSLVGQGTDTQYF. As DNA, the CDR3 is TGCGCCAGCAGCTTGGTGGGGCAGGGAACAGATACGCAGTATTTT. The gene calls are TRBV5-1 and TRBJ2-3, with D possibly matching TRBD1 (5 bases). The CDR3 length is 15 residues. CDR1 SGHRS and CDR2 YFSETQ come from the germline V gene. Between the trimmed V and J ends, which lost 0 bases and 3 bases, there was a span of 11 bases. Full variable domain (outside the CDR3, taken from reference TRBV5-1 and TRBJ2-3): KAGVTQTPRYLIKTRGQQVTLSCSPISGHRSVSWYQQTPGQGLQFLFEYFSETQRNKGNFPGRFSGRQFSNSRSEMNVSTLELGDSALYLCASSLVGQGTDTQYFGPGTRLTVL.

The rearrangement uses TRBV30 and TRBJ2-1, with 10 bases aligning to TRBD2. Germline V gives CDR1 GTSNPN, CDR2 SVGIG (reference sequence). The CDR3 is 13 amino acids. Germline trimming cut 5 bases from V and 7 bases from J; bases unmatched to any gene: 5. The CDR3 region has the DNA TGTGCCTGGGAGCGGGAGGGCCGAAATGAGCAGTTCTTC. Translated, it gives CAWEREGRNEQFF. The complete variable domain, with remaining parts taken from reference TRBV30 and TRBJ2-1, reads SQTIHQWPATLVQPVGSPLSLECTVEGTSNPNLYWYRQAAGRGLQLLFYSVGIGQISSEVPQNLSASRPQDRQFILSSKKLLLSDSGFYLCAWEREGRNEQFFGPGTRLTVL.

The chain links TRBV28 to TRBJ2-2; the D is unclear. The germline V and J ends were trimmed by 2 bases and 6 bases, with 10 bases remaining between them. From germline, CDR1 is MDHEN and CDR2 SYDVKM. There are 14 residues in the CDR3. CDR3 nucleotides: TGTGCCAGCAGTTTAACCGGCCGGGCCGGGGAGCTGTTTTTT. The encoded protein is CASSLTGRAGELFF.

V and J are TRBV30 and TRBJ1-2; D is unclear. Per the germline V gene, CDR1 is GTSNPN and CDR2 is SVGIG (reference sequence). The CDR3 length is 12 residues. V was shortened by 3 bases and J by 8 bases, with 13 bases between the two germline ends. The CDR3 DNA reads as TGTGCCTGGAGCCACGGTCGTTGGGGCTACACCTTC. Residues: CAWSHGRWGYTF.

The rearrangement joins TRBV5-1 to TRBJ1-6; D might be TRBD1 (5 bases). The CDR3 is 19 amino acids. CDR1 SGHRS and CDR2 YFSETQ come from the germline V gene. Trimming removed 4 bases at V and 4 bases at J, with 24 bases between. As DNA, the CDR3 is TGCGCCAGCAGCCTTCAACCTCCTAAAGTCGGGGGTTATAATTCACCCCTCCACTTT. Residues: CASSLQPPKVGGYNSPLHF.

The chain is built from TRBV5-4 and TRBJ2-7; 8 bases align to TRBD1. The J segment lost 4 bases and the V segment lost 0 bases, leaving 6 bases of the junction unmatched. CDR1 and CDR2 from the germline V gene are SGHNT and YYREEE (reference sequence). The length of the CDR3 is 15 residues. The CDR3 reads CASSLGGQARYEQYF. The CDR3 region has the DNA TGTGCCAGCAGCTTGGGGGGACAGGCACGGTACGAGCAGTACTTC.

The CDR3 spells CAGSLGGHETQYF. The CDR3 nucleotides read TGTGCCGGATCTTTAGGGGGCCATGAGACCCAGTACTTC. The V and J genes are TRBV2 and TRBJ2-5; 7 nucleotides match TRBD1. The CDR3 extends over 13 amino acids. Per germline, CDR1 SNHLY and CDR2 FYNNEI. V trimming: 11 bases; J trimming: 5 bases; junction bases outside the gene matches: 11.

The sample holds a few counts of this clone. The chain joins TRBV7-9 to TRBJ1-5; D is perhaps TRBD1 (5 bases). The CDR3 is 15 residues long. CDR1 and CDR2 (germline): SEHNR, FQNEAQ (reference sequence). V was clipped by 1 base and J by 8 bases, with 15 bases between them. CDR3 in amino acids: CASSLGHRWGEPQHF. CDR3 sequence (DNA): TGTGCCAGCAGCTTAGGCCACAGGTGGGGTGAGCCCCAGCATTTT.

This sequence joins TRBV19 and TRBJ1-1; D possibly corresponds to TRBD1 (6 bases). CDR1 and CDR2 from the germline V gene are LNHDA and SQIVND (reference sequence). Trimming took 5 bases from V and 6 from J, leaving 7 bases between them. The CDR3 runs to 11 residues. The CDR3 nucleotides read TGTGCCAGTAGTTGGACAGCTGAAGCTTTCTTT. This sequence encodes CASSWTAEAFF.

The V and J genes are TRBV13 and TRBJ2-7; possibly TRBD2 for D (6 bases). This CDR3 is built from 14 residues. Germline V gives CDR1 PRHDT, CDR2 FYEKMQ (reference sequence). The V end was cut by 1 base, the J end by 3 bases, with 10 bases between. CDR3 nucleotide sequence: TGTGCCAGCAGCTTAGCGGGAGCCTACTACGAGCAGTACTTC. It codes for CASSLAGAYYEQYF.

The chain recombines TRBV2 with TRBJ2-7, with D perhaps TRBD1 (6 bases). The V end lost 6 bases, the J end lost 4 bases, and 19 bases lay between the germline ends. Germline V gene lookup returns CDR1 SNHLY and CDR2 FYNNEI. CDR3 length: 15 amino acids. The CDR3 bases are TGTGCCAGCAGGTACCGAAGGACAGACTTATACGAGCAGTACTTC. Translation gives CASRYRRTDLYEQYF. The variable domain in full, completed from reference TRBV2 and TRBJ2-7, reads EPEVTQTPSHQVTQMGQEVILRCVPISNHLYFYWYRQILGQKVEFLVSFYNNEISEKSEIFDDQFSVERPDGSNFTLKIRSTKLEDSAMYFCASRYRRTDLYEQYFGPGTRLTVT.

This chain connects TRBV9 to TRBJ2-2; a weak D match, TRBD1 (6 bases). CDR1 is SGDLS and CDR2 is YYNGEE in the germline V gene. V was clipped by 0 bases and J by 1 base, with 16 bases between them. The CDR3 totals 18 residues. The CDR3, as DNA: TGTGCCAGCAGCGTAGGGCCCGGGACCAGGGGGAACACCGGGGAGCTGTTTTTT. It translates to CASSVGPGTRGNTGELFF.

This clone turned up a few times. The chain joins TRBV6-5 to TRBJ2-7; possibly TRBD1 or TRBD2 for D (5 bases each). CDR3 length equals 13 residues. V was pared by 6 bases and J by 3 bases, with 12 bases between. CDR1 is MNHEY, CDR2 SVGAGI, per germline. CDR3 loop: CASSYGTGYEQYF. The DNA for the CDR3 is TGTGCCAGCAGCTACGGGACGGGCTACGAGCAGTACTTC.

This clone turned up a few times. This chain uses TRBV5-1 with TRBJ2-3, with a possible D match to TRBD2 (6 bases). This CDR3 is built from 15 residues. Trimming removed 7 bases from V and 0 bases from J, with 15 bases in between. Germline V lookup: CDR1 SGHRS, CDR2 YFSETQ. In DNA form, the CDR3 reads TGCGCCAGCGGATCGGAGGGCCAGAGCACAGATACGCAGTATTTT. Protein product: CASGSEGQSTDTQYF.